The 9 T cell receptor beta chains below come from one sample, sequenced in a study of shared clonotypes between healthy human individuals. Profiled with immunoSEQ multiplex PCR; TCRdb holds only in-frame clones, not every one. This repertoire shows 550,000 to 850,000 clones, approximately 72% found once; its top ten account for less than 2%. Sequencing was performed on memory CD4+ T cells sorted from blood. The subset is: CD45RA-negative fraction. The receptors derive from a young woman in good health.

This chain links TRBV5-1 with TRBJ2-1; 10 nucleotides line up with TRBD2. CDR1 is SGHRS and CDR2 is YFSETQ in the germline V gene. The CDR3 sequence is 17 residues long. The V segment lost 0 bases and the J segment 5 bases; nucleotides outside the gene matches: 8. As DNA, the CDR3 is TGCGCCAGCAGCTTGGGGGCCACTAGCGGGACTGACAATGAGCAGTTCTTC. Its protein is CASSLGATSGTDNEQFF.

This rearrangement joins TRBV6-6 to TRBJ1-4; weak D call: TRBD1 (6 bases). There are 15 residues in the CDR3. Germline-derived CDR1 and CDR2 are MNHNY and SVGAGI (reference sequence). With 1 base removed from V and 8 bases from J, the gap between germline ends came to 14 bases. The DNA for the CDR3 is TGTGCCAGCAGTTACTTATCCCAGGGGAGGGAAAAACTGTTTTTT. Its protein is CASSYLSQGREKLFF.

The chain uses TRBV7-2 and TRBJ2-1; D perhaps matches TRBD1 (5 bases). The ends were cut back, 5 bases at V and 0 bases at J, with 11 bases in the middle. CDR1 is SGHTA and CDR2 is FQGNSA in the germline V gene. The CDR3 is 15 residues long. In nucleotides, the CDR3 is TGTGCCAGCAGCCAGGGATCTGGCTCCTACAATGAGCAGTTCTTC. It is translated as CASSQGSGSYNEQFF.

A single count supports this clone. This chain uses TRBV18 with TRBJ2-3; 8 nucleotides match TRBD1. The CDR3 loop spans 11 amino acids. J gave up 12 bases and V 3 bases, and 2 bases lay outside the gene matches. CDR1 KGHSH and CDR2 LQKENI come from the germline V gene. CDR3 bases: TGTGCCAGCTCACCGGACAGGGAACAGTATTTT. This gives the protein CASSPDREQYF.

V and J are TRBV15 and TRBJ2-4, with D hard to call. Trimming took off 0 bases at V and 0 bases at J, with 6 bases between the two ends. CDR1 is LNHNV, CDR2 YYDKDF, per germline (reference sequence). The CDR3 contains 15 residues. CDR3 protein: CATSRDVLAKNIQYF. CDR3 bases: TGTGCCACCAGCAGAGATGTGTTAGCCAAAAACATTCAGTACTTC.

This chain connects TRBV19 to TRBJ2-3; 8 bases match TRBD2. The CDR3 is 15 residues long. The V gene end was trimmed by 8 bases and the J gene end by 6 bases; junction bases not matched to a gene: 13. Germline lookup yields CDR1 LNHDA and CDR2 SQIVND (reference sequence). The CDR3 DNA reads as TGTGCCAGTGCCGGGGGAGCGGGAGTAGCTGATACGCAGTATTTT. Residues: CASAGGAGVADTQYF.

J is TRBJ2-1 and V is TRBV5-1, with a possible D match to TRBD2 (5 bases). The CDR3 has 15 residues. CDR1 SGHRS and CDR2 YFSETQ come from the germline V gene. Trimming left V 4 bases short and J 3 bases short, with 14 bases between. The CDR3 loop is CASSVSGPYYNEQFF. In nucleotides, the CDR3 is TGCGCCAGCAGCGTCAGCGGACCCTACTACAATGAGCAGTTCTTC. Together with reference TRBV5-1 and TRBJ2-1, the CDR3 gives the full variable domain: KAGVTQTPRYLIKTRGQQVTLSCSPISGHRSVSWYQQTPGQGLQFLFEYFSETQRNKGNFPGRFSGRQFSNSRSEMNVSTLELGDSALYLCASSVSGPYYNEQFFGPGTRLTVL.

Concerning this clone itself: The same CDR3 can be traced to other DNA sequences in this sample. The V and J genes are TRBV18 and TRBJ2-5; 8 nucleotides match TRBD1. CDR3 length equals 12 residues. V trimming: 6 bases; J trimming: 4 bases; junction bases outside the gene matches: 1. Germline CDR1 is KGHSH and CDR2 is LQKENI. Here the CDR3 DNA reads TGTGCCAGCTCGGGACAGGTAGAGACCCAGTACTTC. It codes for CASSGQVETQYF.

V is TRBV28 and J is TRBJ1-1; D possibly corresponds to TRBD1 (6 bases). Trimming stripped 6 bases from V and 0 bases from J, with 20 bases between. The CDR3 sequence is 17 residues long. CDR1 is MDHEN and CDR2 is SYDVKM in the germline V gene. CDR3 sequence: CASSWSLGHLMNTEAFF. CDR3 bases: TGTGCCAGCAGCTGGTCACTGGGACACCTAATGAACACTGAAGCTTTCTTT.